This entry lists 13 T cell receptor beta chains sequenced from one sample in a study of control samples from healthy donors and cancer patients. The assay was immunoSEQ multiplex PCR, and TCRdb's table has in-frame clones only and misses some. The sample has roughly 370,000 clones; about nine tenths are singletons. Source material: PBMCs. The receptors stem from a man aged 35 to 55 with head and neck cancer.

The chain combines TRBV2 with TRBJ2-2; 7 bases agree with TRBD2. Germline trimming cut 3 bases from V and 4 bases from J; bases unmatched to any gene: 11. Germline lookup yields CDR1 SNHLY and CDR2 FYNNEI. This CDR3 spans 17 amino acids. The CDR3 DNA follows: TGTGCCAGCAGTGACCGGCTAGCGGCCCGGGGCACCGGGGAGCTGTTTTTT. Amino acid sequence: CASSDRLAARGTGELFF.

This clone was found once. This chain uses TRBV11-2 with TRBJ1-6, with unresolved D. Per germline, CDR1 SGHAT and CDR2 FQNNGV. With 3 bases removed from V and 4 bases from J, the gap between germline ends came to 13 bases. This CDR3 has 16 residues. CDR3 amino acids: CASSLSGLSYNSPLHF. The CDR3 DNA sequence: TGTGCCAGCAGCTTGTCTGGTCTTTCTTATAATTCACCCCTCCACTTT.

CDR3 in DNA: TGTGCCAGCAGTTTCTCGGATGGCTACACCTTC. As protein: CASSFSDGYTF. This chain connects TRBV28 to TRBJ1-2; no reliable D call. Looked up from germline, CDR1 is MDHEN and CDR2 is SYDVKM. The CDR3 spans 11 residues. The ends were cut back, 3 bases at V and 6 bases at J, with 5 bases in the middle.

The chain uses TRBV19 and TRBJ2-1, with D perhaps matching TRBD2 (5 bases). The CDR3 is made up of 13 amino acids. The germline V gene has CDR1 LNHDA and CDR2 SQIVND (reference sequence). V was trimmed by 4 bases and J by 6 bases, leaving 10 bases between them. CDR3 in amino acids: CASSSGRGNEQFF. In nucleotides, the CDR3 is TGTGCCAGTAGTAGTGGGAGAGGCAATGAGCAGTTCTTC. Using reference TRBV19 and TRBJ2-1 for the parts outside the CDR3, the full variable domain is DGGITQSPKYLFRKEGQNVTLSCEQNLNHDAMYWYRQDPGQGLRLIYYSQIVNDFQKGDIAEGYSVSREKKESFPLTVTSAQKNPTAFYLCASSSGRGNEQFFGPGTRLTVL.

V is TRBV18 and J is TRBJ1-3; D not resolved. V lost 1 base, J lost 0 bases, and 4 bases lay in between. The CDR3 is 14 residues long. CDR1 is KGHSH and CDR2 is LQKENI in the germline V gene. CDR3 loop: CASSPQGSGNTIYF. The CDR3 DNA reads TGTGCCAGCTCACCACAGGGCTCTGGAAACACCATATATTTT.

A remark on this clone: Other nucleotide sequences in the sample specify the same CDR3. V usage is TRBV6-5 and J usage is TRBJ1-5; D unclear. This CDR3 comprises 15 residues. Germline V lookup: CDR1 MNHEY, CDR2 SVGAGI. The V and J ends lost 0 bases and 0 bases respectively, with 6 bases between them. This chain's CDR3 is CASSYSGVSNQPQHF. CDR3 DNA sequence: TGTGCCAGCAGTTACTCCGGGGTTAGCAATCAGCCCCAGCATTTT.

The V call is TRBV2, the J call TRBJ2-7, with D possibly matching TRBD2 (5 bases). The V gene's germline CDR1 is SNHLY and CDR2 FYNNEI. The CDR3 loop spans 14 amino acids. Trimming stripped 3 bases from V and 6 bases from J, with 15 bases between. The CDR3 region has the DNA TGTGCCAGCAGTGAGTGGAGGAATCGCGGCGAGCAGTACTTC. It yields the protein CASSEWRNRGEQYF.

V gene TRBV27 combines with J gene TRBJ2-1, with 7 bases that match TRBD2. The CDR3 consists of 15 residues. J gave up 5 bases and V 6 bases, and 10 bases lay outside the gene matches. CDR1 is MNHEY, CDR2 SMNVEV, per germline (reference sequence). In DNA, the CDR3 is TGTGCCAGCAGCCGATGGGCTAGCGGCGACAATGAGCAGTTCTTC. Amino acids: CASSRWASGDNEQFF.

CDR3 sequence reads: CASSLGPDIRNSPLHF. For the CDR3, the DNA is TGTGCCAGCAGCTTAGGCCCAGACATTCGGAATTCACCCCTCCACTTT. V is TRBV11-2 and J is TRBJ1-6; the D is unclear. This CDR3 comprises 16 residues. The germline V gene has CDR1 SGHAT and CDR2 FQNNGV. V was shortened by 1 base and J by 7 bases, with 14 bases between the two germline ends.

V and J are TRBV9 and TRBJ2-3, with D unclear. Germline assignment: CDR1 SGDLS and CDR2 YYNGEE. The V end was cut by 4 bases, the J end by 3 bases, with 12 bases between. This CDR3 is 14 amino acids long. The CDR3 region is CASSRAQRTDTQYF. CDR3 sequence (DNA): TGTGCCAGCAGCCGAGCTCAGAGGACAGATACGCAGTATTTT.

This chain joins TRBV6-2 or TRBV6-3 and TRBJ1-5; 8 bases match TRBD1. Germline assignment: CDR1 MNHEY and CDR2 SVGEGT. Trimming took 5 bases from V and 0 from J; bases not matched to a gene: 12. The CDR3 totals 18 residues. CDR3 sequence (DNA): TGTGCCAGCAGTAACCCTCACCGGGACAGGAATAGCAATCAGCCCCAGCATTTT. Protein product: CASSNPHRDRNSNQPQHF.

This sequence joins TRBV7-2 and TRBJ1-5; D is undetermined. This CDR3 contains 14 residues. CDR1 is SGHTA and CDR2 is FQGNSA in the germline V gene. V gave up 1 base and J gave up 7 bases, with 11 bases separating them. The CDR3 is CASSLGGIQQPQHF. CDR3 nucleotides: TGTGCCAGCAGCTTAGGAGGGATCCAGCAGCCCCAGCATTTT.

This chain joins TRBV27 and TRBJ2-1; possibly TRBD1 for D (6 bases). This CDR3 region has 14 residues. Per germline, CDR1 MNHEY and CDR2 SMNVEV (reference sequence). V was clipped by 2 bases and J by 7 bases, with 12 bases between them. CDR3 sequence reads: CASSLDRPRNEQFF. CDR3 DNA: TGTGCCAGCAGTTTAGACAGGCCTAGGAATGAGCAGTTCTTC.